The clone carrying this T cell receptor (beta chain) occurred a few times. This sample is part of a study of blood T cells in healthy people across ages. The CDR3 contains 14 residues. V lost 6 bases, J lost 4 bases, and 5 bases stayed unmatched. It was with a sample-barcoded 5' primer and a J-beta primer mix that a second PCR of roughly 6 to 12 cycles was run. TCRdb re-derived calls from the 5' RACE reads in MiXCR, one entry per CDR3 protein. The sample includes 800,000 to 950,000 distinct CDR3 sequences, 36% seen only once; the top ten take approximately 13%. The origin of this receptor is a young man in good health. The chain employs TRBV12-3 or TRBV12-4 and TRBJ1-2; 10 nucleotides align to TRBD1. Sequencing was carried out using blood. The chain's CDR3 is CASSHGQGGYGYTF. The CDR3 DNA sequence: TGTGCCAGCAGCCACGGACAGGGGGGCTATGGCTACACCTTC.